The clone carrying this T cell receptor (beta chain) was observed a handful of times. Authors' data handling: Using reference gene primer amplification, nucleated cell counts were estimated. The protocol was immunoSEQ multiplex PCR, while the TCRdb copy is restricted to in-frame clones and leaves out a portion. Clone size and the V and J calls come from that table; the DNA yielded D and trimming. In the table there are about 260,000 clones, approximately 80% of which are singletons. The data originate from a study of blood T cell repertoires in COVID-19. Study context: Acute-phase and convalescent COVID-19 samples originated in the United States, Italy and Spain. Sources were T cells, B-cell-depleted T cells, or PBMCs; the material itself was cDNA or gDNA.

Germline V gene sequence: CDR1 SNHLY, CDR2 FYNNEI. The CDR3 spans 15 residues. J was trimmed by 4 bases and V by 2 bases; bases with no gene match: 6. The sample comprised peripheral blood. The clonotype comes from a woman of 80 years or more with acute or convalescent COVID-19. The chain couples TRBV2 to TRBJ2-7; 9 nucleotides align to TRBD1. DNA for the CDR3: TGTGCCAGCAGTGAATTCGGGACAGGGATTTACGAGCAGTACTTC. This codes for CASSEFGTGIYEQYF.